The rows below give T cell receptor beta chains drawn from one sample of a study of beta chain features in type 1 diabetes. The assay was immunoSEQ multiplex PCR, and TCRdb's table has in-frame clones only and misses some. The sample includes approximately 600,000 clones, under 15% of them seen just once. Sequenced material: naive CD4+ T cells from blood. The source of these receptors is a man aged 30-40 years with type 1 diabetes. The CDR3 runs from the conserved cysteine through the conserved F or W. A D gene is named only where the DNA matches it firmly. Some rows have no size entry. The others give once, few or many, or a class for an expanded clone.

DNA: TGTGCCATCAGAGTCGCGGAATACAATGAGCAGTTCTTC
CDR3: CAIRVAEYNEQFF
V: TRBV10-3
size: NA
length: 13
D: NA
J: TRBJ2-1

DNA: TGTGCCAGCAGCTTCCGGCCAGCCCATCGATGGTACTTC
CDR3: CASSFRPAHRWYF
V: TRBV11-2
size: few
length: 13
D: NA
J: TRBJ2-4

DNA: TGTGCCAGCAGAACGACAGGGACGTACTTTGGCTACACCTTC
CDR3: CASRTTGTYFGYTF
V: TRBV28
size: NA
length: 14
D: TRBD1
J: TRBJ1-2

DNA: TGCGCCAGCAGTTTTACAACGGGAGAAAAACTGTTTTTT
CDR3: CASSFTTGEKLFF
V: TRBV5-1
size: NA
length: 13
D: NA
J: TRBJ1-4

DNA: TGTGCCAGTAGTATTGGGCAGGCGGCTGGGGCCAACGTCCTGACTTTC
CDR3: CASSIGQAAGANVLTF
V: TRBV19
size: NA
length: 16
D: NA
J: TRBJ2-6

DNA: TGTGCCAGCAGCTCGGGACAGGGATTTTACAATGAGCAGTTCTTC
CDR3: CASSSGQGFYNEQFF
V: TRBV7-2
size: few
length: 15
D: TRBD1
J: TRBJ2-1

DNA: TGCGCCACCGCGGATGGAGCGGGAGCGGCAGATACGCAGTATTTT
CDR3: CATADGAGAADTQYF
V: TRBV10-2
size: NA
length: 15
D: TRBD2
J: TRBJ2-3

DNA: TGTGCCAGCAGTTACTCGAAACAGGGGCGCCACGAGCAGTACTTC
CDR3: CASSYSKQGRHEQYF
V: TRBV6-5
size: few
length: 15
D: TRBD1
J: TRBJ2-7

DNA: TGTGCCAGCAGCCCAGGACTAGCAACGGGGACAGATACGCAGTATTTT
CDR3: CASSPGLATGTDTQYF
V: TRBV7-2
size: few
length: 16
D: TRBD2
J: TRBJ2-3

DNA: TGCGCCAGCAGCTTGATCACAGGGGGCACAGATACGCAGTATTTT
CDR3: CASSLITGGTDTQYF
V: TRBV5-1
size: few
length: 15
D: TRBD1
J: TRBJ2-3

DNA: TGCAGCGTGGCCGGGACAGAGCATAGCTATGAGCAGTTCTTC
CDR3: CSVAGTEHSYEQFF
V: TRBV29-1
size: few
length: 14
D: TRBD1
J: TRBJ2-1

DNA: TGTGCCAGCAGATGGACAGGGGCCGGGGAGTCCCAGTACTTC
CDR3: CASRWTGAGESQYF
V: TRBV7-8
size: NA
length: 14
D: TRBD1
J: TRBJ2-5

DNA: TGTGCCAGCAGCCAAGAGGACAGGAACAACTATGGCTACACCTTC
CDR3: CASSQEDRNNYGYTF
V: TRBV4-2
size: NA
length: 15
D: TRBD1
J: TRBJ1-2

DNA: TGCAGCGTTCTCAGGGGGTTTCAAGAGACCCAGTACTTC
CDR3: CSVLRGFQETQYF
V: TRBV29-1
size: few
length: 13
D: TRBD1
J: TRBJ2-5

DNA: TGCGCCAGCAGCTTAGGCCGGGGGACGCAAGATACGCAGTATTTT
CDR3: CASSLGRGTQDTQYF
V: TRBV5-1
size: NA
length: 15
D: NA
J: TRBJ2-3

DNA: TGTGCCAGCAGTGGGGGTGGAAACACCATATATTTT
CDR3: CASSGGGNTIYF
V: TRBV25-1
size: NA
length: 12
D: NA
J: TRBJ1-3

DNA: TGCAGCGTGGACGGCTCTGGAAACACCATATATTTT
CDR3: CSVDGSGNTIYF
V: TRBV29-1
size: NA
length: 12
D: NA
J: TRBJ1-3

DNA: TGTGCCAGCTCACGACGGACTAGCGGGGGGTCCGAAGATACGCAGTATTTT
CDR3: CASSRRTSGGSEDTQYF
V: TRBV18
size: few
length: 17
D: TRBD2
J: TRBJ2-3

DNA: TGCAGCGTTGAAACGGGGGCGCCCCGGTATGGCTACACCTTC
CDR3: CSVETGAPRYGYTF
V: TRBV29-1
size: NA
length: 14
D: NA
J: TRBJ1-2

DNA: TGTGCCAGCAACCGGGACTCTGGGGCCAACGTCCTGACTTTC
CDR3: CASNRDSGANVLTF
V: TRBV2
size: few
length: 14
D: NA
J: TRBJ2-6